A single sample is the source of the 26 T cell receptor beta chains below, sequenced in a study of blood T cell repertoires in COVID-19. The table came from immunoSEQ multiplex PCR; TCRdb's copy has only in-frame clones and leaves some out. The sample consists of under 80,000 clones, approximately 83% of them appearing once. Sequencing was performed on peripheral blood. These receptors were collected from a woman between 55 and 75 years old with acute or convalescent COVID-19.

The chain carries TRBV19 and TRBJ1-5, with 7 bases lining up with TRBD1. Trimming removed 6 bases from V and 2 bases from J; junction bases left unmatched: 7. In germline, CDR1 is LNHDA, CDR2 SQIVND (reference sequence). There are 15 residues in the CDR3. The CDR3 here is CASRVLTGGNQPQHF. DNA for the CDR3: TGTGCCAGTAGGGTCCTAACAGGGGGCAATCAGCCCCAGCATTTT.

V usage is TRBV5-1 and J usage is TRBJ1-2, with 7 bases matching TRBD1. After removal of 0 bases from V and 4 bases from J, the junction contained 9 bases not matched to a gene. Germline lookup yields CDR1 SGHRS and CDR2 YFSETQ. The CDR3 is made up of 16 amino acids. The CDR3 DNA follows: TGCGCCAGCAGCTTGGCCGTGAACAGGGGCGGCTATGGCTACACCTTC. This translates into CASSLAVNRGGYGYTF.

The chain joins TRBV18 to TRBJ1-4, with 9 bases matching TRBD1. Germline V CDR1 and CDR2: KGHSH, LQKENI. The trim removed 6 bases at V and 7 bases at J, leaving 9 bases unmatched. The CDR3 runs to 15 residues. CDR3 in amino acids: CASSERTGVREKLFF. The CDR3 DNA reads TGTGCCAGCTCGGAGAGGACAGGGGTTCGTGAAAAACTGTTTTTT.

The rearrangement joins TRBV6-1 to TRBJ2-7; 10 bases agree with TRBD1. CDR1 MNHNS and CDR2 SASEGT come from the germline V gene. V was pared by 6 bases and J by 4 bases, with 6 bases of the junction left unmatched. The CDR3 totals 14 residues. The CDR3 DNA follows: TGTGCCAGCAGAAGACAGGGGGCCTCATACGAGCAGTACTTC. Translation gives CASRRQGASYEQYF.

The chain recombines TRBV3-1 (or the pseudogene TRBV3-2) with TRBJ2-7; D is ambiguous. In germline, CDR1 is LGHDT, CDR2 YNNKEL (reference sequence). Trimming pared 3 bases from V and 5 bases from J, leaving 11 bases between. The CDR3 has 13 amino acids. The CDR3 nucleotides are TGTGCCAGCAGCCACATAAACAGCAACGAGCAGTACTTC. Its translation: CASSHINSNEQYF.

This chain connects TRBV6-1 to TRBJ1-2; the D is unclear. Germline-derived CDR1 and CDR2 are MNHNS and SASEGT. The V gene lost 1 base and the J gene lost 2 bases, with 11 bases spanning the gap. The CDR3 is made up of 15 amino acids. In DNA form, the CDR3 reads TGTGCCAGCAGTGAAGGGTTGTGGCGGAACTATGGCTACACCTTC. This translates into CASSEGLWRNYGYTF.

The rearrangement uses TRBV5-1 and TRBJ1-5, with D unclear. CDR1 is SGHRS and CDR2 is YFSETQ in the germline V gene. The CDR3 sequence is 14 residues long. V lost 5 bases and J 2 bases, leaving 11 bases between the germline ends. This CDR3 reads CASRSEGGNQPQHF. In DNA, the CDR3 is TGCGCCAGCAGGTCGGAGGGTGGCAATCAGCCCCAGCATTTT.

The chain combines TRBV15 with TRBJ2-5, with TRBD2 matching over 8 bases. Germline-derived CDR1 and CDR2 are LNHNV and YYDKDF (reference sequence). V lost 0 bases, J lost 4 bases, and 10 bases stayed unmatched. The CDR3 contains 17 residues. Here the CDR3 DNA reads TGTGCCACCAGCAGAGATAGTACGGGGGGGCTCGGAGAGACCCAGTACTTC. This translates into CATSRDSTGGLGETQYF.

V and J are TRBV5-4 and TRBJ2-3; 9 bases line up with TRBD2. V shed 10 bases, J shed 10 bases, and the junction held 10 bases outside the gene matches. The CDR3 runs 12 residues. The V gene's germline CDR1 is SGHNT and CDR2 YYREEE (reference sequence). This CDR3 is CAGGTSSFPQYF. CDR3 coding DNA: TGTGCCGGGGGGACTAGCTCTTTCCCGCAGTATTTT.

The rearrangement joins TRBV5-4 to TRBJ2-3, with 10 positions matching TRBD1. This CDR3 region has 15 residues. V lost 3 bases and J lost 3; bases outside the gene matches: 4. Germline-derived CDR1 and CDR2 are SGHNT and YYREEE (reference sequence). CDR3 bases: TGTGCCAGCAGCTCGACAGGGGGCGGGACAGATACGCAGTATTTT. The encoded protein is CASSSTGGGTDTQYF. Combining the CDR3 with reference TRBV5-4 and TRBJ2-3 gives the whole variable domain ETGVTQSPTHLIKTRGQQVTLRCSSQSGHNTVSWYQQALGQGPQFIFQYYREEENGRGNFPPRFSGLQFPNYSSELNVNALELDDSALYLCASSSTGGGTDTQYFGPGTRLTVL.

Only one count was recorded for this clone. The genes are TRBV11-2 and TRBJ1-3; D is perhaps TRBD1 (6 bases). Germline V CDR1 and CDR2: SGHAT, FQNNGV. Trimming took 5 bases from V and 2 from J, leaving 16 bases between them. This CDR3 is built from 16 residues. CDR3 in DNA: TGTGCCAGCAGCCCAAAACAGGGAAGGGCTGGAAACACCATATATTTT. This translates into CASSPKQGRAGNTIYF.

The V and J genes are TRBV9 and TRBJ1-1; TRBD1 agrees at 7 bases. This CDR3 spans 16 amino acids. J gave up 0 bases and V 4 bases, and 9 bases lay outside the gene matches. CDR1 is SGDLS, CDR2 YYNGEE, per germline. The CDR3: CASSNRTTGLNTEAFF. CDR3 in DNA: TGTGCCAGCAGCAATCGAACGACAGGGTTGAACACTGAAGCTTTCTTT.

This chain links TRBV30 with TRBJ2-1; no definite D call. This CDR3 is 11 amino acids long. The V gene's germline CDR1 is GTSNPN and CDR2 SVGIG (reference sequence). With 4 bases removed from V and 2 bases from J, the gap between germline ends came to 3 bases. CDR3 DNA: TGTGCCTGGACAACCTACAATGAGCAGTTCTTC. Protein product: CAWTTYNEQFF.

The CDR3 DNA sequence: TGCGCCAGCAGCGACCCCACCTATCGGACGTGGGAGTTTAATTCACCCCTCCACTTT. This sequence encodes CASSDPTYRTWEFNSPLHF. V and J are TRBV5-1 and TRBJ1-6; D is unresolved. Germline V lookup: CDR1 SGHRS, CDR2 YFSETQ. Trimming removed 4 bases from V and 6 bases from J, with 26 bases in between. The CDR3 totals 19 residues.

This clone was counted a few times. The J gene is TRBJ1-3, the V gene TRBV9, with D perhaps TRBD1 (6 bases). The CDR3 extends over 15 amino acids. Germline V gene sequence: CDR1 SGDLS, CDR2 YYNGEE. V was clipped by 1 base and J by 2 bases, with 10 bases between them. CDR3 residues: CASSVWPGAGNTIYF. The CDR3 DNA follows: TGTGCCAGCAGCGTATGGCCAGGGGCTGGAAACACCATATATTTT.

This clone was seen only once. The chain recombines TRBV7-8 with TRBJ1-2, with a weak D call TRBD1 (6 bases). V lost 6 bases, J lost 2 bases, and 16 bases lay in between. CDR1 and CDR2 (germline): SGHVS, FQNEAQ. This CDR3 spans 15 amino acids. Here the CDR3 reads CASRPSGTQNYGYTF. CDR3 nucleotide sequence: TGTGCCAGCAGGCCTAGTGGGACACAGAACTATGGCTACACCTTC.

The chain is built from TRBV6-5 and TRBJ1-3; no clear D gene. V lost 2 bases and J 4 bases, leaving 9 bases between the germline ends. The CDR3 has 14 amino acids. The germline V gene encodes CDR1 MNHEY and CDR2 SVGAGI. CDR3 protein: CASSYRGPGNTIYF. For the CDR3, the DNA is TGTGCCAGCAGTTACCGGGGTCCCGGAAACACCATATATTTT.

The chain recombines TRBV6-5 with TRBJ1-6; D might be TRBD1 (5 bases). Per the germline V gene, CDR1 is MNHEY and CDR2 is SVGAGI. V was cut by 6 bases and J by 5 bases, with 11 bases left in between. This CDR3 has 14 residues. The CDR3 DNA is TGTGCCAGCAGAATAGGGGCCGATAATTCACCCCTCCACTTT. Its translation is CASRIGADNSPLHF.

This chain links TRBV10-3 with TRBJ1-2; D gene uncertain. Germline V gives CDR1 ENHRY, CDR2 SYGVKD. Trimming pared 6 bases from V and 10 bases from J, leaving 27 bases between. The CDR3 consists of 16 residues. The CDR3 spells CAISERGPGGGGTYTF. CDR3 bases: TGTGCCATCAGCGAGCGTGGCCCGGGTGGTGGAGGCACCTACACCTTC.

The chain carries TRBV7-9 and TRBJ2-1; maybe TRBD2 (5 bases). V gave up 4 bases and J gave up 7 bases, with 11 bases separating them. This CDR3 contains 13 residues. The V gene's germline CDR1 is SEHNR and CDR2 FQNEAQ (reference sequence). The CDR3 DNA follows: TGTGCCAGCAGCTGGATCCGGACTAATGAGCAGTTCTTC. It codes for CASSWIRTNEQFF.

J is TRBJ2-7 and V is TRBV5-5; TRBD2 is a possible D gene (6 bases). CDR1 SGHKS and CDR2 YYEKEE come from the germline V gene (reference sequence). The CDR3 contains 17 residues. V shed 2 bases and J shed 2 bases, with 20 bases lying between them. CDR3 sequence: CASSLSVNPTRPYEQYF. Here the CDR3 DNA reads TGTGCCAGCAGCTTAAGTGTAAACCCGACTAGGCCCTACGAGCAGTACTTC.

The chain joins TRBV27 to TRBJ1-2; TRBD1 matches 12 bases. The CDR3 spans 19 residues. The trim removed 3 bases at V and 5 bases at J, leaving 16 bases unmatched. Germline loops: CDR1 MNHEY, CDR2 SMNVEV (reference sequence). DNA for the CDR3: TGTGCCAGCAGTTTTGTGGGACAGGGGGCGGATGGATCTTGGTATGGCTACACCTTC. Its protein product is CASSFVGQGADGSWYGYTF.

J is TRBJ2-3 and V is TRBV30, with 15 bases aligning to TRBD2. V was pared by 2 bases and J by 4 bases, with 10 bases of the junction left unmatched. The V gene's germline CDR1 is GTSNPN and CDR2 SVGIG (reference sequence). The CDR3 consists of 18 residues. As DNA, the CDR3 is TGTGCCTGGAGTCTTGGGACTAGCGGGGGGACTATTTCAGATACGCAGTATTTT. This sequence encodes CAWSLGTSGGTISDTQYF.

The genes are TRBV11-2 and TRBJ2-6, with D hard to call. Between the trimmed V and J ends, which lost 1 base and 0 bases, there was a span of 4 bases. Germline V CDR1 and CDR2: SGHAT, FQNNGV. The CDR3 loop spans 15 amino acids. The CDR3 region has the DNA TGTGCCAGCAGCTTAGCTAGCTCTGGGGCCAACGTCCTGACTTTC. This gives the protein CASSLASSGANVLTF.

The V gene is TRBV2, the J gene TRBJ1-6; tentative D call: TRBD1 (6 bases). Between the trimmed V and J ends, which lost 7 bases and 0 bases, there was a span of 13 bases. Germline assignment: CDR1 SNHLY and CDR2 FYNNEI. The CDR3 contains 16 residues. The chain's CDR3 is CASNLGQSSYNSPLHF. The CDR3 DNA follows: TGTGCCAGCAACCTTGGACAGAGCTCCTATAATTCACCCCTCCACTTT. The full variable domain, in which reference TRBV2 and TRBJ1-6 provide the parts outside the CDR3, is EPEVTQTPSHQVTQMGQEVILRCVPISNHLYFYWYRQILGQKVEFLVSFYNNEISEKSEIFDDQFSVERPDGSNFTLKIRSTKLEDSAMYFCASNLGQSSYNSPLHFGNGTRLTVT.

This clone was detected a few times. V gene TRBV30 combines with J gene TRBJ1-1; D is ambiguous. The CDR3 totals 13 residues. V was cut by 4 bases and J by 0 bases, with 9 bases left in between. Germline V gene sequence: CDR1 GTSNPN, CDR2 SVGIG (reference sequence). CDR3 residues: CAWNRFMNTEAFF. CDR3 nucleotides: TGTGCCTGGAACAGATTTATGAACACTGAAGCTTTCTTT.